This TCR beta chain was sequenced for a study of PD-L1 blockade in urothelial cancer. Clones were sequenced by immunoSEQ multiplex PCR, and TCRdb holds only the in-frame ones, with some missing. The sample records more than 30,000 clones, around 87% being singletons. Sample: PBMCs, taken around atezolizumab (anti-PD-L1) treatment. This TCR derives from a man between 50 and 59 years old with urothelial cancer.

CDR3 loop: CASSLAEGAEQYF. The CDR3 region has the DNA TGTGCCAGCAGCTTAGCTGAGGGGGCCGAGCAGTACTTC. The chain employs TRBV7-6 and TRBJ2-7; 7 positions agree with TRBD1. The length of the CDR3 is 13 residues. The J segment lost 6 bases and the V segment lost 0 bases, leaving 2 bases of the junction unmatched. Germline lookup yields CDR1 SGHVS and CDR2 FNYEAQ.